The rows below give T cell receptor beta chains drawn from one sample of a study of identical twins. TCRdb re-called the 5' RACE reads through MiXCR, storing one row per CDR3 protein. The sample yields some 1,600,000 distinct CDR3 sequences, 32% seen once. Sequenced material: cord blood. The receptors shown here come from a newborn girl in good health. Both conserved end residues are part of each CDR3. Fields, in order: J gene, V gene, clone size, D gene, CDR3 protein, CDR3 DNA. The D gene is left open where the match is weak. Clone sizes are given selectively: once, few, many, or a class where the clone is expanded.

J gene: TRBJ2-7
V gene: TRBV6-2/TRBV6-3
clone size: many
D gene: .
CDR3 protein: CASSSGTSTYEQYF
CDR3 DNA: TGTGCCAGCAGTTCCGGGACATCAACCTACGAGCAGTACTTC

J gene: TRBJ1-1
V gene: TRBV5-6
clone size: few
D gene: .
CDR3 protein: CASSLAVRAFRAEAFF
CDR3 DNA: TGTGCCAGCAGCTTGGCGGTCAGGGCCTTTAGGGCTGAAGCTTTCTTT

J gene: TRBJ2-1
V gene: TRBV20-1
clone size: few
D gene: TRBD2
CDR3 protein: CSAPRTSGTLSNEQFF
CDR3 DNA: TGCAGTGCTCCCCGGACTAGCGGGACGCTGTCCAATGAGCAGTTCTTC

J gene: TRBJ2-3
V gene: TRBV6-5
clone size: once
D gene: TRBD2
CDR3 protein: CASSYRPWDSSGPSTDTQYF
CDR3 DNA: TGTGCCAGCAGTTACCGTCCCTGGGACTCTAGCGGACCTAGCACAGATACGCAGTATTTT

J gene: TRBJ2-5
V gene: TRBV13
clone size: many
D gene: .
CDR3 protein: CASSLAGGPQETQYF
CDR3 DNA: TGTGCCAGCAGCTTAGCCGGGGGCCCCCAAGAGACCCAGTACTTC

J gene: TRBJ2-1
V gene: TRBV28
clone size: .
D gene: .
CDR3 protein: CASSGEDTGYNEQFF
CDR3 DNA: TGTGCCAGCAGTGGGGAGGACACGGGCTACAATGAGCAGTTCTTC

J gene: TRBJ2-1
V gene: TRBV27
clone size: few
D gene: .
CDR3 protein: CASSLIRTTAFDEQFF
CDR3 DNA: TGTGCCAGCAGTTTAATCCGGACTACCGCTTTTGATGAGCAGTTCTTC

J gene: TRBJ2-1
V gene: TRBV4-2
clone size: few
D gene: TRBD2
CDR3 protein: CASSQGRQYTSGSSYNEQFF
CDR3 DNA: TGTGCCAGCAGCCAGGGGAGACAATATACTAGCGGGAGCTCCTACAATGAGCAGTTCTTC

J gene: TRBJ1-4
V gene: TRBV5-5
clone size: few
D gene: TRBD1
CDR3 protein: CASSQSPGGAGEKLFF
CDR3 DNA: TGTGCCAGCAGCCAATCCCCAGGGGGCGCCGGTGAAAAACTGTTTTTT

J gene: TRBJ2-7
V gene: TRBV6-5
clone size: .
D gene: TRBD2
CDR3 protein: CASSKPGTNYEQYF
CDR3 DNA: TGTGCCAGCAGCAAACCCGGGACTAACTACGAGCAGTACTTC

J gene: TRBJ1-6
V gene: TRBV15
clone size: .
D gene: .
CDR3 protein: CATSRDGTYNSPLHF
CDR3 DNA: TGTGCCACCAGCAGGGACGGTACTTATAATTCACCCCTCCACTTT

J gene: TRBJ2-3
V gene: TRBV6-1
clone size: .
D gene: .
CDR3 protein: CASSVRLSQQNTDTQYF
CDR3 DNA: TGTGCCAGCAGTGTGCGCCTATCACAACAAAACACAGATACGCAGTATTTT

J gene: TRBJ2-7
V gene: TRBV20-1
clone size: .
D gene: TRBD2
CDR3 protein: CSARLGLAGAYEQYF
CDR3 DNA: TGCAGTGCTAGGCTGGGACTAGCGGGGGCCTACGAGCAGTACTTC

J gene: TRBJ2-7
V gene: TRBV24-1
clone size: few
D gene: .
CDR3 protein: CATSDRGGEQYF
CDR3 DNA: TGTGCCACCAGTGATCGAGGGGGTGAGCAGTACTTC

J gene: TRBJ2-3
V gene: TRBV7-8
clone size: .
D gene: .
CDR3 protein: CASSRQVQGSFADTQYF
CDR3 DNA: TGTGCCAGCAGTCGTCAGGTGCAGGGGAGTTTTGCAGATACGCAGTATTTT

J gene: TRBJ2-7
V gene: TRBV5-1
clone size: .
D gene: .
CDR3 protein: CASSFSQAYNEQYF
CDR3 DNA: TGCGCCAGCAGCTTCTCACAGGCCTACAATGAGCAGTACTTC

J gene: TRBJ2-5
V gene: TRBV10-3
clone size: few
D gene: TRBD2
CDR3 protein: CAIIPRTSGSQETQYF
CDR3 DNA: TGTGCCATCATTCCCAGGACTAGCGGGAGTCAAGAGACCCAGTACTTC

J gene: TRBJ2-3
V gene: TRBV20-1
clone size: .
D gene: .
CDR3 protein: CSASPGITDTQYF
CDR3 DNA: TGCAGTGCTAGTCCCGGGATCACAGATACGCAGTATTTT

J gene: TRBJ1-1
V gene: TRBV12-3/TRBV12-4
clone size: few
D gene: .
CDR3 protein: CASIHRGGTEAFF
CDR3 DNA: TGTGCCAGCATCCATAGGGGGGGCACTGAAGCTTTCTTT

J gene: TRBJ2-5
V gene: TRBV5-1
clone size: .
D gene: TRBD2
CDR3 protein: CASRLGLAGGSNEQYF
CDR3 DNA: TGCGCCAGCAGACTGGGACTAGCGGGAGGCTCCAATGAGCAGTACTTC

J gene: TRBJ2-2
V gene: TRBV7-2
clone size: .
D gene: .
CDR3 protein: CASRLLPDTGELFF
CDR3 DNA: TGTGCCAGCAGACTCCTCCCGGACACCGGGGAGCTGTTTTTT

J gene: TRBJ1-2
V gene: TRBV12-3/TRBV12-4
clone size: .
D gene: .
CDR3 protein: CASSLAPGHGYTF
CDR3 DNA: TGTGCCAGCAGTTTAGCTCCAGGACATGGCTACACCTTC

J gene: TRBJ1-3
V gene: TRBV6-5
clone size: .
D gene: .
CDR3 protein: CASSYTDQQGGGNTIYF
CDR3 DNA: TGTGCCAGCAGTTACACCGACCAGCAGGGCGGTGGAAACACCATATATTTT

J gene: TRBJ1-6
V gene: TRBV20-1
clone size: .
D gene: .
CDR3 protein: CSARAPGRGRLEDNSPLHF
CDR3 DNA: TGCAGTGCTAGAGCGCCGGGGAGGGGAAGGTTAGAAGATAATTCACCCCTCCACTTT

J gene: TRBJ1-5
V gene: TRBV21-1
clone size: .
D gene: .
CDR3 protein: CASSPRQNSNQPQHF
CDR3 DNA: TGTGCCAGCAGCCCCCGACAGAATAGCAATCAGCCCCAGCATTTT

J gene: TRBJ2-7
V gene: TRBV20-1
clone size: once
D gene: TRBD2
CDR3 protein: CSATSGASSYNEQYF
CDR3 DNA: TGCAGTGCTACCAGCGGGGCCAGCTCCTACAATGAGCAGTACTTC

J gene: TRBJ2-7
V gene: TRBV27
clone size: .
D gene: TRBD1
CDR3 protein: CASRRSGQSSYEQYF
CDR3 DNA: TGTGCCAGCAGACGATCGGGACAGAGTTCCTACGAGCAGTACTTC

J gene: TRBJ2-7
V gene: TRBV13
clone size: .
D gene: .
CDR3 protein: CASSSIGSSYEQYF
CDR3 DNA: TGTGCCAGCAGCTCTATCGGGTCCTCCTACGAGCAGTACTTC

J gene: TRBJ2-1
V gene: TRBV5-8
clone size: few
D gene: .
CDR3 protein: CASSLSNLNNNEQFF
CDR3 DNA: TGTGCCAGCAGCTTGTCTAACCTCAACAACAATGAGCAGTTCTTC

J gene: TRBJ1-2
V gene: TRBV7-9
clone size: .
D gene: .
CDR3 protein: CASSLGLDRPLNYGYTF
CDR3 DNA: TGTGCCAGCAGCTTGGGGCTAGACAGGCCCCTTAACTATGGCTACACCTTC

J gene: TRBJ2-1
V gene: TRBV29-1
clone size: many
D gene: TRBD2
CDR3 protein: CSVDSLAGGGNEQFF
CDR3 DNA: TGCAGCGTCGACTCCCTAGCGGGGGGAGGGAATGAGCAGTTCTTC

J gene: TRBJ1-1
V gene: TRBV28
clone size: .
D gene: .
CDR3 protein: CASSLHTGNTEAFF
CDR3 DNA: TGTGCCAGCAGCCTACATACAGGAAACACTGAAGCTTTCTTT

J gene: TRBJ2-1
V gene: TRBV11-2
clone size: few
D gene: TRBD2
CDR3 protein: CASSLGRTSGGLYNEQFF
CDR3 DNA: TGTGCCAGCAGCTTAGGTAGGACTAGCGGGGGACTATACAATGAGCAGTTCTTC

J gene: TRBJ1-2
V gene: TRBV7-9
clone size: few
D gene: .
CDR3 protein: CASSRSRAPWYGYTF
CDR3 DNA: TGTGCCAGCAGCCGTTCTCGCGCCCCTTGGTATGGCTACACCTTC

J gene: TRBJ2-2
V gene: TRBV25-1
clone size: .
D gene: .
CDR3 protein: CASSELGGSGELFF
CDR3 DNA: TGTGCCAGCAGTGAACTTGGGGGGTCCGGGGAGCTGTTTTTT

J gene: TRBJ1-1
V gene: TRBV6-6
clone size: .
D gene: TRBD1
CDR3 protein: CASSFRQGTTEAFF
CDR3 DNA: TGTGCCAGCAGTTTCCGACAGGGGACTACTGAAGCTTTCTTT

J gene: TRBJ2-1
V gene: TRBV28
clone size: .
D gene: .
CDR3 protein: CAIGDRLTNYNEQFF
CDR3 DNA: TGTGCCATAGGGGATAGGCTTACTAACTACAATGAGCAGTTCTTC

J gene: TRBJ1-2
V gene: TRBV12-3/TRBV12-4
clone size: many
D gene: .
CDR3 protein: CASSGGPIGDYGYTF
CDR3 DNA: TGTGCCAGCAGTGGTGGGCCAATAGGGGACTATGGCTACACCTTC

J gene: TRBJ1-1
V gene: TRBV27
clone size: few
D gene: .
CDR3 protein: CASSFNRDTEAFF
CDR3 DNA: TGTGCCAGCAGTTTCAACAGGGACACTGAAGCTTTCTTT

J gene: TRBJ1-1
V gene: TRBV29-1
clone size: few
D gene: .
CDR3 protein: CSVAPTTVRNTEAFF
CDR3 DNA: TGCAGCGTTGCCCCGACGACAGTCAGGAACACTGAAGCTTTCTTT

J gene: TRBJ2-7
V gene: TRBV7-9
clone size: few
D gene: .
CDR3 protein: CASSRMDTTYEQYF
CDR3 DNA: TGTGCCAGCAGCAGAATGGACACTACCTACGAGCAGTACTTC

J gene: TRBJ2-2
V gene: TRBV25-1
clone size: .
D gene: .
CDR3 protein: CASSEPAGELFF
CDR3 DNA: TGTGCCAGCAGTGAACCCGCCGGGGAGCTGTTTTTT

J gene: TRBJ1-3
V gene: TRBV29-1
clone size: .
D gene: .
CDR3 protein: CSVRGGASGNTIYF
CDR3 DNA: TGCAGCGTTCGGGGGGGCGCCTCTGGAAACACCATATATTTT

J gene: TRBJ2-3
V gene: TRBV3-1
clone size: .
D gene: TRBD2
CDR3 protein: CASSLLAGLRTDTQYF
CDR3 DNA: TGTGCCAGCAGCCTTCTAGCGGGACTCCGCACAGATACGCAGTATTTT

J gene: TRBJ2-3
V gene: TRBV5-1
clone size: few
D gene: .
CDR3 protein: CASSLGLPEPDTQYF
CDR3 DNA: TGCGCCAGCAGCTTGGGACTACCTGAGCCAGATACGCAGTATTTT

J gene: TRBJ1-2
V gene: TRBV5-1
clone size: few
D gene: TRBD1
CDR3 protein: CASSLGRTGYGYTF
CDR3 DNA: TGCGCCAGCAGCTTGGGACGGACAGGGTATGGCTACACCTTC

J gene: TRBJ1-5
V gene: TRBV10-3
clone size: .
D gene: .
CDR3 protein: CAITHNQPQHF
CDR3 DNA: TGTGCCATCACCCACAATCAACCCCAGCATTTT

J gene: TRBJ2-4
V gene: TRBV20-1
clone size: many
D gene: TRBD2
CDR3 protein: CSAPGLAAPSLAKNIQYF
CDR3 DNA: TGCAGTGCCCCGGGACTAGCGGCTCCGTCCCTAGCCAAAAACATTCAGTACTTC

J gene: TRBJ2-5
V gene: TRBV20-1
clone size: .
D gene: TRBD2
CDR3 protein: CSASLAVRETQYF
CDR3 DNA: TGCAGTGCTAGTCTAGCGGTTCGAGAGACCCAGTACTTC

J gene: TRBJ1-2
V gene: TRBV20-1
clone size: .
D gene: TRBD1
CDR3 protein: CSAQRDRSFGYTF
CDR3 DNA: TGCAGTGCTCAACGGGACAGAAGTTTCGGCTACACCTTC

J gene: TRBJ1-5
V gene: TRBV21-1
clone size: .
D gene: .
CDR3 protein: CASSKDPGLCNQPQHF
CDR3 DNA: TGTGCCAGCAGCAAAGACCCTGGACTCTGCAATCAGCCCCAGCATTTT

J gene: TRBJ1-6
V gene: TRBV20-1
clone size: .
D gene: TRBD1
CDR3 protein: CSATKGAFNSPPHF
CDR3 DNA: TGCAGTGCTACCAAGGGGGCCTTTAATTCACCCCCCCACTTT

J gene: TRBJ1-2
V gene: TRBV6-6
clone size: few
D gene: .
CDR3 protein: CASSYEGSDYGYTF
CDR3 DNA: TGTGCCAGCAGTTACGAGGGATCCGACTATGGCTACACCTTC

J gene: TRBJ1-1
V gene: TRBV12-3/TRBV12-4
clone size: .
D gene: .
CDR3 protein: CASSFYGVYRNTEAFF
CDR3 DNA: TGTGCCAGCAGTTTTTACGGTGTATATCGGAACACTGAAGCTTTCTTT

J gene: TRBJ2-3
V gene: TRBV12-3/TRBV12-4
clone size: .
D gene: TRBD2
CDR3 protein: CASSISGVRADTQYF
CDR3 DNA: TGTGCCAGCAGTATTAGCGGGGTCAGGGCAGATACGCAGTATTTT

J gene: TRBJ2-3
V gene: TRBV9
clone size: .
D gene: .
CDR3 protein: CASSPYQSLLPSSTDTQYF
CDR3 DNA: TGTGCCAGCAGCCCCTACCAGAGCCTTCTTCCTTCTAGCACAGATACGCAGTATTTT

J gene: TRBJ2-7
V gene: TRBV6-1
clone size: .
D gene: .
CDR3 protein: CASSESAAPHYEQYF
CDR3 DNA: TGTGCCAGCAGTGAATCGGCGGCCCCGCACTACGAGCAGTACTTC

J gene: TRBJ2-5
V gene: TRBV7-7
clone size: .
D gene: TRBD1
CDR3 protein: CASSWGQGAMETQYF
CDR3 DNA: TGTGCCAGCAGCTGGGGACAGGGGGCAATGGAGACCCAGTACTTC

J gene: TRBJ1-1
V gene: TRBV18
clone size: once
D gene: .
CDR3 protein: CASSPATTNTEAFF
CDR3 DNA: TGTGCCAGCTCACCGGCTACTACGAACACTGAAGCTTTCTTT